Each of the 15 T cell receptor beta chains below was sequenced from the same sample in a study of blood T cells in healthy people across ages. With a J-beta primer mix and a sample-barcoded 5' primer, a second PCR ran about 7 to 12 cycles. TCRdb called the 5' RACE reads again in MiXCR, with one record for every CDR3 protein. The sample includes about 1.8 million distinct CDR3 sequences, approximately 50% of them seen just once. The sample consisted of blood. These receptors were collected from a woman in her forties in good health.

The chain carries TRBV20-1 and TRBJ2-7, with 8 bases that match TRBD1. The CDR3 runs to 13 residues. V lost 3 bases to trimming and J lost 3 bases; unmatched junction nucleotides: 4. In germline, CDR1 is DFQATT, CDR2 SNEGSKA (reference sequence). CDR3 sequence: CSASRDRYYEQYF. The CDR3 bases are TGCAGTGCTAGTAGGGACAGGTACTACGAGCAGTACTTC.

This clonotype appeared a few times. The chain joins TRBV3-1 to TRBJ2-7; D may match TRBD1 or TRBD2 (5 bases each). Trimming took off 2 bases at V and 2 bases at J, with 16 bases between the two ends. Germline V lookup: CDR1 LGHDT, CDR2 YNNKEL (reference sequence). This CDR3 has 16 amino acids. CDR3 nucleotide sequence: TGTGCCAGCAGCCAATTTTCGGGACGGATGGCCTACGAGCAGTACTTC. It encodes CASSQFSGRMAYEQYF.

This chain links TRBV20-1 with TRBJ2-1; 9 nucleotides match TRBD2. Germline CDR1 reads DFQATT; CDR2 reads SNEGSKA (reference sequence). The length of the CDR3 is 15 residues. Trimming removed 5 bases from V and 4 bases from J; junction bases left unmatched: 9. The CDR3 nucleotides read TGCAGTGCTCCCCAACCTAGCGGGGATTACAATGAGCAGTTCTTC. Its translation: CSAPQPSGDYNEQFF.

This clonotype was observed at least ten times. V usage is TRBV7-2 and J usage is TRBJ2-7, with 7 bases lining up with TRBD2. J gave up 0 bases and V 0 bases, and 2 bases lay outside the gene matches. The germline CDR1 and CDR2 sequences are SGHTA and FQGNSA. This CDR3 comprises 15 residues. CDR3 sequence (DNA): TGTGCCAGCAGCTTAGCGGGGGGGAGCTCCTACGAGCAGTACTTC. This translates into CASSLAGGSSYEQYF.

The chain joins TRBV7-3 to TRBJ1-2; possible D gene TRBD1, 6 bases. This CDR3 has 14 amino acids. The V and J ends lost 5 bases and 7 bases respectively, with 17 bases between them. Germline CDR1 reads SGHTA; CDR2 reads FQGTGA. Written as DNA, the CDR3 is TGTGCCAGCAGCCCCTCCGGGGGGCGAAGTGGCTACACCTTC. As protein: CASSPSGGRSGYTF. Using reference TRBV7-3 and TRBJ1-2 for the parts outside the CDR3, the full variable domain is GAGVSQTPSNKVTEKGKYVELRCDPISGHTALYWYRQSLGQGPEFLIYFQGTGAADDSGLPNDRFFAVRPEGSVSTLKIQRTERGDSAVYLCASSPSGGRSGYTFGSGTRLTVV.

This clonotype was observed a single time. The genes are TRBV6-2 or TRBV6-3 and TRBJ2-5; perhaps TRBD2 as D (5 bases). TRBJ2-7 matches the DNA end more closely, so the J call is doubtful. The CDR3 sequence is 15 residues long. From germline, CDR1 is MNHEY and CDR2 SVGEGT. The CDR3 sequence: CASSSRGRADCEQYF. In DNA form, the CDR3 reads TGTGCCAGCAGCTCCCGGGGAAGGGCTGACTGCGAGCAGTACTTC.

The chain couples TRBV6-6 to TRBJ2-7, with TRBD2 as a possible D gene (6 bases). The V end was cut by 2 bases, the J end by 7 bases, with 15 bases between. In germline, CDR1 is MNHNY, CDR2 SVGAGI (reference sequence). The CDR3 contains 14 residues. The CDR3, as DNA: TGTGCCAGCAGTTACGGCGGGGCCTCCAATGAGCAGTACTTC. Translating it yields CASSYGGASNEQYF.

A few counts support this clonotype. V gene TRBV5-1 combines with J gene TRBJ2-5; D is possibly TRBD1 or TRBD2 (5 bases each). V was clipped by 5 bases and J by 5 bases, with 16 bases between them. Per germline, CDR1 SGHRS and CDR2 YFSETQ. The length of the CDR3 is 14 residues. The CDR3 sequence is CASRRRGEEETQYF. The CDR3 DNA reads TGCGCCAGCAGGCGTCGAGGGGAAGAGGAGACCCAGTACTTC.

The V gene is TRBV5-5, the J gene TRBJ1-1; no clear D. The length of the CDR3 is 16 residues. The V end lost 0 bases, the J end lost 1 base, and 13 bases lay between the germline ends. Germline CDR1 SGHKS, CDR2 YYEKEE (reference sequence). The CDR3 nucleotides are TGTGCCAGCAGCTTGGGAGAGGACGATTGGAACACTGAAGCTTTCTTT. Its translation: CASSLGEDDWNTEAFF.

The chain is built from TRBV20-1 and TRBJ1-1; 9 bases are a match to TRBD1. The CDR3 spans 13 residues. With V trimmed by 2 bases and J by 5 bases, 3 bases remained unmatched. Germline assignment: CDR1 DFQATT and CDR2 SNEGSKA (reference sequence). In nucleotides, the CDR3 is TGCAGTGCTAGACGGGACAGGGATACTGAAGCTTTCTTT. Protein sequence: CSARRDRDTEAFF.

This clonotype has only a few counts. The V and J genes are TRBV4-3 and TRBJ2-3, with a weak D call TRBD2 (6 bases). CDR3 length: 16 amino acids. Looked up from germline, CDR1 is LGHNA and CDR2 is YSLEER. Trimming removed 1 base at V and 4 bases at J, with 15 bases between. Written as DNA, the CDR3 is TGCGCCAGCAGCCAAGCTCGTGGCGGGGTGTCAGATACGCAGTATTTT. This gives the protein CASSQARGGVSDTQYF.

The table lists this clonotype with a few counts. The V and J genes are TRBV20-1 and TRBJ2-4, with TRBD2 identical over 8 bases. The V gene's germline CDR1 is DFQATT and CDR2 SNEGSKA (reference sequence). V lost 6 bases, J lost 13 bases, and 17 bases stayed unmatched. The CDR3 sequence is 14 residues long. In nucleotides, the CDR3 is TGCAGTGCACAACAACCCGGGACTAGGGGTGAGCAGTACTTC. This encodes CSAQQPGTRGEQYF.

This clonotype was observed a handful of times. This chain connects TRBV12-3 or TRBV12-4 to TRBJ2-4; perhaps TRBD1 as D (6 bases). The CDR3 contains 13 residues. V lost 5 bases, J lost 13 bases, and 18 bases lay in between. In DNA, the CDR3 is TGTGCCAGCAGTGTAGGGACATTGGGGGAGCAGTACTTC. This encodes CASSVGTLGEQYF.

The chain links TRBV15 to TRBJ1-5; TRBD1 aligns across 9 bases. The CDR3 consists of 14 residues. From germline, CDR1 is LNHNV and CDR2 YYDKDF (reference sequence). The V and J ends lost 6 bases and 5 bases, in that order; junction bases with no gene match: 5. CDR3 DNA sequence: TGTGCCACCAGGAGGGACAGGGTCGATCAGCCCCAGCATTTT. This encodes CATRRDRVDQPQHF.

This clonotype was counted only a few times. The gene calls are TRBV20-1 and TRBJ2-7; tentatively, D is TRBD1 or TRBD2 (6 bases each). The J call may be faulty, since TRBJ2-5 better matches the DNA end. The V gene's germline CDR1 is DFQATT and CDR2 SNEGSKA (reference sequence). The CDR3 length is 15 residues. DNA of the CDR3: TGCAGTGCCCGCTCTGGCGGGACAAGTGTGGAGACCCAGTACTTC. The encoded protein is CSARSGGTSVETQYF.